The 14 T cell receptor beta chains in this list originate from one sample, sequenced in a study of cytomegalovirus exposure and HLA in healthy donors. Both 60 Vbeta primers and 13 Jbeta primers went into the PCR. The protocol was immunoSEQ multiplex PCR, while the TCRdb copy is restricted to in-frame clones and leaves out a portion. The repertoire includes around 110,000 clones, under 70% of them detected once, and around 9% sits in the top ten. Sequenced material: PBMCs. These receptors all stem from a man aged 25 to 40 in good health and CMV-seropositive.

The rearrangement uses TRBV27 and TRBJ1-2, with TRBD1 identical over 7 bases. V dropped 2 bases and J dropped 2; count of bases not matched to a gene: 2. CDR3 length equals 14 residues. Per the germline V gene, CDR1 is MNHEY and CDR2 is SMNVEV (reference sequence). CDR3 protein: CASSLLQGNYGYTF. The CDR3 bases are TGTGCCAGCAGTTTACTACAGGGGAACTATGGCTACACCTTC.

V and J are TRBV7-9 and TRBJ1-1; D not resolved. The length of the CDR3 is 15 residues. V shed 0 bases and J shed 0 bases, with 8 bases lying between them. Per germline, CDR1 SEHNR and CDR2 FQNEAQ (reference sequence). The CDR3 DNA reads as TGTGCCAGCAGCTTAGCCCCGGGGATGAACACTGAAGCTTTCTTT. Translation: CASSLAPGMNTEAFF.

This rearrangement joins TRBV25-1 to TRBJ2-5; 9 bases are a match to TRBD1. The CDR3 is made up of 13 amino acids. Germline CDR1 reads MGHDK; CDR2 reads SYGVNS. J gave up 5 bases and V 6 bases, and 4 bases lay outside the gene matches. In DNA, the CDR3 is TGTGCCAGCAGACAGGGGGCAAGGGAGACCCAGTACTTC. Amino acids: CASRQGARETQYF.

The chain joins TRBV11-3 to TRBJ2-5; 10 positions match TRBD1. The ends lost 4 bases at V and 5 bases at J; junction bases unmatched: 7. The germline CDR1 and CDR2 sequences are SGHNT and YENEEA. The CDR3 sequence is 15 residues long. In nucleotides, the CDR3 is TGTGCCAGCAGCTCCTTGGGACAGGGGTTGGAGACCCAGTACTTC. Translated, it gives CASSSLGQGLETQYF.

The J gene is TRBJ1-1, the V gene TRBV6-1; D might be TRBD1 (6 bases). Germline V lookup: CDR1 MNHNS, CDR2 SASEGT. Deletions cut 7 bases from V and 3 bases from J, with 12 bases between. The CDR3 is 13 amino acids. The CDR3 loop reads CASTRRGYTEAFF. DNA for the CDR3: TGTGCCAGCACCAGAAGGGGGTACACTGAAGCTTTCTTT.

This clone was observed a few times. The V and J genes are TRBV5-1 and TRBJ2-7; 7 positions match TRBD1. The length of the CDR3 is 13 residues. The V gene end was trimmed by 0 bases and the J gene end by 9 bases; junction bases not matched to a gene: 6. Germline CDR1 is SGHRS and CDR2 is YFSETQ. The CDR3 bases are TGCGCCAGCAGCTTGGAAGTCAGGACAGGGCAGTACGTC. Residues: CASSLEVRTGQYV.

V usage is TRBV4-1 and J usage is TRBJ2-3; D is possibly TRBD1 (6 bases). The V gene lost 2 bases and the J gene lost 4 bases, with 10 bases spanning the gap. CDR1 and CDR2 (germline): MGHRA, YSYEKL. The length of the CDR3 is 14 residues. CDR3 residues: CASSQPQGPDTQYF. CDR3 nucleotide sequence: TGCGCCAGCAGCCAACCACAGGGCCCAGATACGCAGTATTTT.

The chain joins TRBV7-8 to TRBJ1-1; perhaps TRBD1 as D (6 bases). CDR3 length: 15 residues. Trimming removed 2 bases at V and 0 bases at J, with 10 bases between. Germline lookup yields CDR1 SGHVS and CDR2 FQNEAQ. CDR3 DNA: TGTGCCAGCAGCTTAAGTTGGGACATGAACACTGAAGCTTTCTTT. This codes for CASSLSWDMNTEAFF.

The V gene is TRBV4-3, the J gene TRBJ1-2; weak D call: TRBD1 (6 bases). The germline gives CDR1 LGHNA, CDR2 YSLEER. The CDR3 is made up of 14 amino acids. Trimming took 2 bases from V and 0 from J, leaving 7 bases between them. As DNA, the CDR3 is TGCGCCAGCAGCCAAACAGGGTCTAACTATGGCTACACCTTC. Encoded protein: CASSQTGSNYGYTF.

The CDR3 nucleotides are TGCGCCAGCAGTGAGTCAGGAGGGAGCAATCAGCCCCAGCATTTT. This sequence encodes CASSESGGSNQPQHF. The V and J genes are TRBV10-2 and TRBJ1-5; no clear D. CDR1 and CDR2 from the germline V gene are WSHSY and SAAADI. CDR3 length: 15 residues. V lost 0 bases to trimming and J lost 1 base, with 7 bases between them.

This chain connects TRBV5-1 to TRBJ2-3, with 9 bases fitting TRBD2. Germline CDR1 is SGHRS and CDR2 is YFSETQ. The CDR3 consists of 17 residues. J gave up 0 bases and V 3 bases, and 8 bases lay outside the gene matches. CDR3 region: CASSSVGGGVSTDTQYF. The CDR3 DNA reads TGCGCCAGCAGCTCCGTAGGCGGGGGGGTTAGCACAGATACGCAGTATTTT.

This clone showed up just a few times. J is TRBJ2-1 and V is TRBV29-1; D is possibly TRBD1 (6 bases). Germline lookup yields CDR1 SQVTM and CDR2 ANQGSEA. The CDR3 has 13 amino acids. V was trimmed by 3 bases and J by 3 bases, leaving 9 bases between them. The DNA for the CDR3 is TGCAGCGTTGACAGGGGTGGCTACAATGAGCAGTTCTTC. It codes for CSVDRGGYNEQFF.

This clone was observed a single time. The chain employs TRBV7-9 and TRBJ1-2, with D perhaps matching TRBD1 (6 bases). V dropped 1 base and J dropped 10 bases, with 16 bases sitting between them. Germline V gene sequence: CDR1 SEHNR, CDR2 FQNEAQ (reference sequence). The CDR3 has 14 amino acids. CDR3 sequence reads: CASSLGRGGNDYTF. CDR3 bases: TGTGCCAGCAGCTTAGGCAGGGGTGGGAATGACTACACCTTC.

The chain has TRBV28 and TRBJ2-1, with D perhaps matching TRBD2 (5 bases). The germline V and J ends were trimmed by 6 bases and 14 bases, with 17 bases remaining between them. From germline, CDR1 is MDHEN and CDR2 SYDVKM. This CDR3 is built from 12 residues. The CDR3 coding sequence is TGTGCCAGCAGCTCGGACTGGCTGGATAAGTTCTTC. Amino acid sequence: CASSSDWLDKFF.